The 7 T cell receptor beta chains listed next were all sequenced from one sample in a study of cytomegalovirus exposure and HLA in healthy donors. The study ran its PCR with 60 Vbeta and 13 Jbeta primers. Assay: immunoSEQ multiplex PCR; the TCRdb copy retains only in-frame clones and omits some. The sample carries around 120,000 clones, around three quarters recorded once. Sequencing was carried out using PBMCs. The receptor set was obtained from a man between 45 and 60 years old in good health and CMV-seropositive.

This CDR3 reads CASSLGGTSPLPAFF. CDR3 in DNA: TGCGCCAGCAGCTTGGGGGGCACCAGCCCACTCCCTGCTTTCTTT. The chain recombines TRBV5-1 with TRBJ1-1; D perhaps matches TRBD1 (5 bases). V lost 0 bases to trimming and J lost 11 bases, with 20 bases between them. CDR1 SGHRS and CDR2 YFSETQ come from the germline V gene. This CDR3 has 15 residues.

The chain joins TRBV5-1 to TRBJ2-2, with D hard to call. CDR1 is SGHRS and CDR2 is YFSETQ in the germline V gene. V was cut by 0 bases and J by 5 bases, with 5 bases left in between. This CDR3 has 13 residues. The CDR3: CASSLDETGELFF. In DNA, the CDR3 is TGCGCCAGCAGCTTGGACGAGACCGGGGAGCTGTTTTTT.

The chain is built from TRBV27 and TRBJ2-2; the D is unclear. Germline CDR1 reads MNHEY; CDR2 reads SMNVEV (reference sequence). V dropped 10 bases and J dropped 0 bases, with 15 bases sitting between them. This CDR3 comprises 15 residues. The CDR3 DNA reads TGTGCCACCCTCGTGGTGGGCGCGAACACCGGGGAGCTGTTTTTT. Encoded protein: CATLVVGANTGELFF.

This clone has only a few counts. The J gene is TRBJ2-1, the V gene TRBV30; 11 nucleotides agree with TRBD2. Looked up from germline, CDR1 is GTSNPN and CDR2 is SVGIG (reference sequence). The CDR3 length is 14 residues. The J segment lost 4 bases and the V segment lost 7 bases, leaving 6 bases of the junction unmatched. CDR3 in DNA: TGTGCCTCCGCCGGGACTAGCGGTTACAATGAGCAGTTCTTC. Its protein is CASAGTSGYNEQFF.

CDR3 nucleotides: TGTGCCAGCAGCCAGTACGCGGGGGCGCGCACAGATACGCAGTATTTT. It specifies CASSQYAGARTDTQYF. This chain links TRBV4-2 with TRBJ2-3; a possible D gene is TRBD2 (7 bases). This CDR3 region has 16 residues. V lost 3 bases, J lost 1 base, and 14 bases lay in between. Germline CDR1 is LGHNA and CDR2 is YNFKEQ.

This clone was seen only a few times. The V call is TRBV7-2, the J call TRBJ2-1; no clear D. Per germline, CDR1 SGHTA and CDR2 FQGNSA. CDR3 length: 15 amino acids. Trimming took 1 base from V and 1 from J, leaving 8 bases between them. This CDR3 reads CASSLERRSYNEQFF. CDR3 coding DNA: TGTGCCAGCAGCTTAGAGAGGCGTTCCTACAATGAGCAGTTCTTC.

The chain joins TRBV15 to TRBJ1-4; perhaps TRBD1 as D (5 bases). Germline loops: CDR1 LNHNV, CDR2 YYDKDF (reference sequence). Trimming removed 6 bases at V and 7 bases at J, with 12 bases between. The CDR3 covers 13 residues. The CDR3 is CATRAGPGEKLFF. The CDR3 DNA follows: TGTGCCACCAGAGCGGGGCCGGGTGAAAAACTGTTTTTT.